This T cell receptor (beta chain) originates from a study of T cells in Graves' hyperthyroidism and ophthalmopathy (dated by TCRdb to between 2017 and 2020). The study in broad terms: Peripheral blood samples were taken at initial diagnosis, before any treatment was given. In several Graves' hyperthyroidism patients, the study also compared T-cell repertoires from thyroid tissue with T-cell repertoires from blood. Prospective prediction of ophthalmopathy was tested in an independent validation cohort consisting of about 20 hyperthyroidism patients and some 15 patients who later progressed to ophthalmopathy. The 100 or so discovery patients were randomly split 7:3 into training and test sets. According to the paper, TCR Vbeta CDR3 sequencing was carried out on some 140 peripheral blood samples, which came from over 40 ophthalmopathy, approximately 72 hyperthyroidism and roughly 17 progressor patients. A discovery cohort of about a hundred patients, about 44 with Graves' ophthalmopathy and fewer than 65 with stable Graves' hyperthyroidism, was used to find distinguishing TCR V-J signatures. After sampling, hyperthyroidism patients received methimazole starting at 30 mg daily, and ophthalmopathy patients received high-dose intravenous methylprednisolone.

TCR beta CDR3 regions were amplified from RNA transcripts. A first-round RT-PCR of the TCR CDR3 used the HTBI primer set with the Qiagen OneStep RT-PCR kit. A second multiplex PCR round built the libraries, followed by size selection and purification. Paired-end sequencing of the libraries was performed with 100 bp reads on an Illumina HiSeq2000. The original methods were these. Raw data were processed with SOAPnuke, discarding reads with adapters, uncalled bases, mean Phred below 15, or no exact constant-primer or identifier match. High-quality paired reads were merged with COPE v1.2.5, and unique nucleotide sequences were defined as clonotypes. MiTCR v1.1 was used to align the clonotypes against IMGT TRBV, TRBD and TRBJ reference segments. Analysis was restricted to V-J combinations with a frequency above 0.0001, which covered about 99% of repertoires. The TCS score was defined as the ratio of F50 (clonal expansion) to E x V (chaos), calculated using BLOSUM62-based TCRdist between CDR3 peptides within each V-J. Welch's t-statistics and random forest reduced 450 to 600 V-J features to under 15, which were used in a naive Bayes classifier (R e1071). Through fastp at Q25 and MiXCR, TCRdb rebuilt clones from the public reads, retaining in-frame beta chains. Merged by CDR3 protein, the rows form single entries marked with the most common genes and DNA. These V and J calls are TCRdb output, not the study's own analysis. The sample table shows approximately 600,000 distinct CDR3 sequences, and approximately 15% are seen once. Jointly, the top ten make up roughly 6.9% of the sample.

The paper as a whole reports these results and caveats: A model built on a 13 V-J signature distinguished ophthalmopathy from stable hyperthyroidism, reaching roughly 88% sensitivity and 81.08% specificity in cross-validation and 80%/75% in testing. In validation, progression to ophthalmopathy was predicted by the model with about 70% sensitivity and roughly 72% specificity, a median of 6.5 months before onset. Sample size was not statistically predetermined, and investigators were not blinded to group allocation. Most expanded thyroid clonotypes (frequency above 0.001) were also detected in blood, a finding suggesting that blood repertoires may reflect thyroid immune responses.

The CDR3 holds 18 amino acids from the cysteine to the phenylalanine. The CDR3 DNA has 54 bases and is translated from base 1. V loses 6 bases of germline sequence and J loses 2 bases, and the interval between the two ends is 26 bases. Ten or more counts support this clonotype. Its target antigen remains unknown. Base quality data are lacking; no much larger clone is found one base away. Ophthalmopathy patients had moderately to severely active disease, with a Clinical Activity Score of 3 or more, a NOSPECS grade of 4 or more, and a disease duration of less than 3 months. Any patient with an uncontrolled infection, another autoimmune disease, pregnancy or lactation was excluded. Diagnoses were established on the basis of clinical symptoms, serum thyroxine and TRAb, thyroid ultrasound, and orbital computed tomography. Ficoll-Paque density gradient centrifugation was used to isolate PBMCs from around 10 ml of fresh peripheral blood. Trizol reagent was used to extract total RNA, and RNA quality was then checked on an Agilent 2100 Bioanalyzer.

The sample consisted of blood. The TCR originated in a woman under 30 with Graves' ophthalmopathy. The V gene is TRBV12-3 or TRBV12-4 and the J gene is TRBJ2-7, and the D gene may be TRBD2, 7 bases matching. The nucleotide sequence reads TGTGCCAGCAGCCTGAATCCGATGGGGGGGCTCGTGGCCTACGAGCAGTACTTC. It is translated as CASSLNPMGGLVAYEQYF.